The sequence of this T cell receptor (beta chain) was determined in a study of T-cell memory formation after mild COVID-19 (dated by TCRdb to the early 2020s). About the full investigation: Most TCR sequence clusters were specific to one of the two donors. T-cell clones expanding and contracting after mild COVID-19 in two donors were tracked by longitudinal TCRalpha and TCRbeta repertoire sequencing. Two young, previously healthy adult volunteers, one female and one male, were included in the cohort.

Ficoll-Paque density gradient centrifugation was used to isolate PBMCs. Sequencing instrument: Illumina NovaSeq 6000. TCRalpha and TCRbeta cDNA libraries were constructed by 5'RACE with constant-segment primers, with sample barcodes and unique molecular identifiers being introduced. RNA was extracted from every sample with Trizol reagent. Libraries were amplified in two PCR steps, with a second sample barcode and Illumina TruSeq adapters added in the second step. Sequencing of the libraries was done on an Illumina NovaSeq, producing 2 x 150 bp paired-end reads. The paper's data handling went like this. Reads were demultiplexed and collapsed into UMI-guided consensus sequences with migec v1.2.7. With mixcr v2.1.11, UMI consensuses were aligned to TRA and TRB V and J templates and assembled into clonotypes. A clonotype was counted as expanded or contracted only when both edgeR and NoisET called the clonotype significant, with the noise models trained on biological replicates. For edgeR calls, the cutoffs were a false discovery rate-adjusted p below 0.01 and a log2 fold-change threshold of 1. As an exploratory analysis of dynamics, PCA with hierarchical clustering was applied to max-normalized trajectories of the 1000 most abundant clonotypes. Each responding clone was given a CD4 or CD8 phenotype based on the CD4+ and CD8+ repertoires, which had been sequenced separately. TCRdb reworked the public reads: Q25 trimming with fastp, MiXCR clone assembly, productive beta chains retained. Rows are unified per CDR3 protein, each entry keeping the most common DNA and genes. None of the V and J calls come from the authors' own analysis; TCRdb made them. The sample has 500,000 to 550,000 distinct CDR3 sequences on record, roughly 21% of them singletons. The top ten clones comprise around 12% of the sample.

The germline ends are 10 bases apart after V is trimmed by 0 bases and J by 9 bases. The CDR3, cysteine through phenylalanine, is 13 amino acids long. The DNA shown is the 39-base CDR3, in frame from base 1. For CDR1 and CDR2, the germline V gene lists SGHRS and YFSETQ. What the work shows at the level of the full study, not this receptor alone: Some responding clones were detected in pre-infection memory, which suggested that pre-existing cross-reactive memory T cells had joined the SARS-CoV-2 response. Clones that contracted from day 15 to 85 showed balanced CD4/CD8 phenotypes, whereas a second wave of clones that expanded from day 15 to 37 leaned towards CD4+. The second-wave clones that peaked on day 37 were not confirmed to be SARS-CoV-2 specific. Contracting CD4+ clones were found mainly in CM and EM memory subsets, while CD8+ clones were enriched in EMRA. Only two mild cases were covered by the study, and larger cohorts that include severe cases with pre-infection samples were considered necessary.

This clonotype has ten or more counts. This receptor's antigen is unknown. No base quality information exists; no much larger clone differs at one position. The rearranged segments are TRBV5-1 and TRBJ2-1; 5 matching bases give a weak D call of TRBD1. This receptor was taken from an adult woman who had mild COVID-19 (a few samples of this study predate the infection). The sample titles of this study are shuffled in the database, so cell type and time point are left out; the donor was told from shared clones. The specimen sequenced was PBMCs or a T cell subset sorted from them (not recorded which). The sequenced DNA is TGCGCCAGCAGCTTGGATGGGGCCGGTGAGCAGTTCTTC. Its product reads: CASSLDGAGEQFF.